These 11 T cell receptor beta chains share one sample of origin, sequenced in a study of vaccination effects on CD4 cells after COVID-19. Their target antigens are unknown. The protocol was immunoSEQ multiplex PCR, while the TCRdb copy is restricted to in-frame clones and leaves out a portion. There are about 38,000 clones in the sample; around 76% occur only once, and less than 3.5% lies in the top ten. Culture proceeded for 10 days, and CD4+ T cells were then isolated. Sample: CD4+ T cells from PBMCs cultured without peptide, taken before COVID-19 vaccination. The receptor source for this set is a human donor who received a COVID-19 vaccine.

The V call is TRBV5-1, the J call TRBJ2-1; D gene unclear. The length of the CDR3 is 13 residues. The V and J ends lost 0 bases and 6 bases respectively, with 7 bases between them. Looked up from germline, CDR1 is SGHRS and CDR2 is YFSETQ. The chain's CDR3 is CASSLAAFNEQFF. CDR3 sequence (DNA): TGCGCCAGCAGCTTGGCGGCGTTCAATGAGCAGTTCTTC.

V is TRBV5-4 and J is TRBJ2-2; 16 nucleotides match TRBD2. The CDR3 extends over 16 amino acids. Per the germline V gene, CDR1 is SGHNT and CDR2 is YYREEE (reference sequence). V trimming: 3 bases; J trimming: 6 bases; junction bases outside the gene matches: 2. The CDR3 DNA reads TGTGCCAGCAGCTCGGGGACTAGCGGGGGGGCCGGGGAGCTGTTTTTT. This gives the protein CASSSGTSGGAGELFF.

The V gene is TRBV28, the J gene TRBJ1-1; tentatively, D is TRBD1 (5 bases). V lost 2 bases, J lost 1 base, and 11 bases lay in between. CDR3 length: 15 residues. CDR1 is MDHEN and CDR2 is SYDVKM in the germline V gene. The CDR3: CASSLIVGGNTEAFF. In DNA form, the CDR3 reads TGTGCCAGCAGTTTAATTGTGGGGGGGAACACTGAAGCTTTCTTT.

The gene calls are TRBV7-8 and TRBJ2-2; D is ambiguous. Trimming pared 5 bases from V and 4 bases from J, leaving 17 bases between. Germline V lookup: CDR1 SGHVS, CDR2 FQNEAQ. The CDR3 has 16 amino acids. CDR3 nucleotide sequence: TGTGCCAGCAGCCCCCGGACGGCCATGAGCACCGGGGAGCTGTTTTTT. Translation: CASSPRTAMSTGELFF.

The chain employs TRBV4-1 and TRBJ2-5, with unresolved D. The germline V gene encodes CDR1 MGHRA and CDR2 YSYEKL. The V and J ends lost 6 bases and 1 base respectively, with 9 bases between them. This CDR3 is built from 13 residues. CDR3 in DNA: TGCGCCAGCAGAAGAGCGCTCCAAGAGACCCAGTACTTC. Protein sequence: CASRRALQETQYF.

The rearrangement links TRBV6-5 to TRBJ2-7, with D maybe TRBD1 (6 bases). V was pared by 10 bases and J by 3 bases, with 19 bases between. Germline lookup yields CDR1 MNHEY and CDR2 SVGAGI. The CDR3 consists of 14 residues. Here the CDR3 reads CATTIGQSIYEQYV. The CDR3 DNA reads TGTGCCACCACCATCGGACAGAGTATCTACGAGCAGTACGTC.

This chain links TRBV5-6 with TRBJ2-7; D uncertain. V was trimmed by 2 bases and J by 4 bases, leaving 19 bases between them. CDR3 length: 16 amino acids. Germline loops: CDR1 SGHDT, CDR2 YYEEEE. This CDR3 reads CASSFRTYTRKYEQYV. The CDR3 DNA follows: TGTGCCAGCAGCTTCAGAACCTACACCCGCAAGTACGAGCAGTACGTC.

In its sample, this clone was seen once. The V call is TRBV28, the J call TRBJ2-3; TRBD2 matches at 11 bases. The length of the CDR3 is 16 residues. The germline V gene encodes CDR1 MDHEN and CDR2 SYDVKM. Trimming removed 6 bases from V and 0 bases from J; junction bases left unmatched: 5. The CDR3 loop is CASRGTSGTSTDTQYF. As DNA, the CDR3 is TGTGCCAGCAGGGGGACTAGCGGAACTAGCACAGATACGCAGTATTTT.

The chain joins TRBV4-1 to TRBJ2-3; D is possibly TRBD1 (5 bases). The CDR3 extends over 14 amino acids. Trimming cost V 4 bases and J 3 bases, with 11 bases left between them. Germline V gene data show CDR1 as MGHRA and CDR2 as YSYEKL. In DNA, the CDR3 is TGCGCCAGCAGCCCGCACAGGCCAACAGATACGCAGTATTTT. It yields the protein CASSPHRPTDTQYF.

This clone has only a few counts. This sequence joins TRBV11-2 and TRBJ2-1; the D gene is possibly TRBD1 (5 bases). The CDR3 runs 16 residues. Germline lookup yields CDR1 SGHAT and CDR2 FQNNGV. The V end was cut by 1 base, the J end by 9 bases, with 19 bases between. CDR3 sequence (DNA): TGTGCCAGCAGCTTAGTCCCCAACGACAGACGTACTGAGCAGTTCTTC. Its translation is CASSLVPNDRRTEQFF.

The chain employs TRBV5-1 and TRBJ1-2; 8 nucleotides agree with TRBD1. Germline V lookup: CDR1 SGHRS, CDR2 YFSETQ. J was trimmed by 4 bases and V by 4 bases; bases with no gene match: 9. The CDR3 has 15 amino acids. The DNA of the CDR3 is TGCGCCAGCAGCCGGGAGGGGGACAGGACCTATGGCTACACCTTC. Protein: CASSREGDRTYGYTF.